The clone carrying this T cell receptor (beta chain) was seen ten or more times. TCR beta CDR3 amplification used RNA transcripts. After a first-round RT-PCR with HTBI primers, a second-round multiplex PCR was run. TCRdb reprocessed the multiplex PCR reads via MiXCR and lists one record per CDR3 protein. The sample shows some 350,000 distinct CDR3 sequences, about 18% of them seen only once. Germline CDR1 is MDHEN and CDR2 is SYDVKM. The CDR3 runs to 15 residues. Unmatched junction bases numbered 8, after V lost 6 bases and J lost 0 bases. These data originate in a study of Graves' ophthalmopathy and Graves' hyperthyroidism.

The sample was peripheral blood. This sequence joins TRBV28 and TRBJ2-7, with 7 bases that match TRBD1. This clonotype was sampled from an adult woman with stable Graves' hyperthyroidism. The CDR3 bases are TGTGCCAGCAGCCCCCCGGGACAGAGCTCCTACGAGCAGTACTTC. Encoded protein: CASSPPGQSSYEQYF.